One and the same sample provided the 20 T cell receptor beta chains below, sequenced in a study of blood T cell repertoires in COVID-19. This table comes from immunoSEQ multiplex PCR, and its TCRdb copy is limited to in-frame clones, with some not included. Of about 190,000 clones detected, 83% appear once; the ten largest clones hold under 3%. Sequences were obtained from peripheral blood. Receptor source: a man aged 45 to 65 with active or convalescent COVID-19.

The chain combines TRBV11-2 with TRBJ1-2; D ambiguous. Germline V gives CDR1 SGHAT, CDR2 FQNNGV. The CDR3 length is 14 residues. V was pared by 8 bases and J by 2 bases, with 15 bases between. DNA for the CDR3: TGTGCCAGCCGCGCGGCAGCGATGAACTATGGCTACACCTTC. Protein sequence: CASRAAAMNYGYTF.

The sample holds a few counts of this clone. The genes are TRBV10-1 and TRBJ2-1; 8 bases agree with TRBD2. Trimming cost V 3 bases and J 4 bases; bases outside gene matches: 14. The CDR3 consists of 18 residues. The V gene's germline CDR1 is WNHNN and CDR2 SYGVQD (reference sequence). CDR3: CASSEIGLTSGEYNEQFF. CDR3 in DNA: TGCGCCAGCAGTGAAATCGGATTAACTAGCGGCGAATACAATGAGCAGTTCTTC.

This rearrangement joins TRBV28 to TRBJ2-7, with D possibly TRBD1 on 5 matching bases. The CDR3 has 16 residues. Trimming shortened V by 1 base and J by 6 bases, and 19 bases separated the two germline ends. The germline CDR1 and CDR2 sequences are MDHEN and SYDVKM. Here the CDR3 reads CASSLSLLGAGREQYF. DNA of the CDR3: TGTGCCAGCAGTTTATCCCTATTAGGGGCAGGGCGCGAGCAGTACTTC.

The J gene is TRBJ1-2, the V gene TRBV7-9; 9 bases align to TRBD1. This CDR3 comprises 15 residues. From germline, CDR1 is SEHNR and CDR2 FQNEAQ (reference sequence). With 5 bases clipped from V and 2 bases from J, the junction kept 6 bases outside the gene matches. The CDR3: CASSQNRGRNYGYTF. The DNA of the CDR3 is TGTGCCAGCAGCCAAAACAGGGGGCGAAACTATGGCTACACCTTC.

The chain carries TRBV29-1 and TRBJ1-1, with no clear D. Germline V gene sequence: CDR1 SQVTM, CDR2 ANQGSEA. V dropped 5 bases and J dropped 1 base, with 11 bases sitting between them. The CDR3 covers 13 residues. DNA for the CDR3: TGCAGCGTTCAAACCGGGAGGAACACTGAAGCTTTCTTT. This codes for CSVQTGRNTEAFF.

This clone was counted once. This chain uses TRBV28 with TRBJ2-3; perhaps TRBD2 as D (5 bases). V was cut by 4 bases and J by 5 bases, with 16 bases left in between. The CDR3 has 15 amino acids. Germline loops: CDR1 MDHEN, CDR2 SYDVKM. This CDR3 reads CASSSPGGGGDTQYF. The DNA for the CDR3 is TGTGCCAGCAGTTCCCCCGGCGGTGGAGGAGATACGCAGTATTTT.

The CDR3 is CASSFDTGGYQPQHF. Here the CDR3 DNA reads TGTGCCAGCAGCTTCGATACAGGGGGATATCAGCCCCAGCATTTT. This sequence joins TRBV7-2 and TRBJ1-5; TRBD1 aligns across 8 bases. V was pared by 3 bases and J by 5 bases, with 6 bases of the junction left unmatched. Germline CDR1 and CDR2: SGHTA and FQGNSA. The CDR3 consists of 15 residues.

The chain couples TRBV7-9 to TRBJ1-2, with 7 bases matching TRBD1. The germline gives CDR1 SEHNR, CDR2 FQNEAQ (reference sequence). The CDR3 contains 14 residues. Trimming cost V 8 bases and J 6 bases; bases outside gene matches: 12. The CDR3 nucleotides read TGTGCCAGCCAGACGACAGGGTTAAAGGATGGCTACACCTTC. It translates to CASQTTGLKDGYTF.

The gene calls are TRBV2 and TRBJ2-3; 11 bases are a match to TRBD2. There are 19 residues in the CDR3. The V segment lost 2 bases and the J segment 4 bases; nucleotides outside the gene matches: 14. Germline V CDR1 and CDR2: SNHLY, FYNNEI. CDR3 in DNA: TGTGCCAGCAGTGAAAGGGTAACTAGCGGGAGTCAGGAGGCAGATACGCAGTATTTT. Protein product: CASSERVTSGSQEADTQYF.

V is TRBV4-2 and J is TRBJ2-1; 8 nucleotides agree with TRBD2. Germline V gene lookup returns CDR1 LGHNA and CDR2 YNFKEQ. The CDR3 contains 15 residues. With V trimmed by 1 base and J by 2 bases, 1 base remained unmatched. The CDR3 loop is CASSQGGGTYNEQFF. CDR3 nucleotides: TGTGCCAGCAGCCAAGGCGGGGGGACCTACAATGAGCAGTTCTTC.

The chain carries TRBV4-1 and TRBJ2-1; 9 nucleotides align to TRBD2. Germline V gene data show CDR1 as MGHRA and CDR2 as YSYEKL. The junction had 0 bases not matched to a gene; V was cut back by 0 bases and J by 3 bases. The CDR3 has 15 residues. The CDR3 nucleotides read TGCGCCAGCAGCCAAGAACTAGCGGGCTACAATGAGCAGTTCTTC. This translates into CASSQELAGYNEQFF.

This chain links TRBV28 with TRBJ2-7; D might be TRBD1 (6 bases). This CDR3 has 13 amino acids. In germline, CDR1 is MDHEN, CDR2 SYDVKM. Between the trimmed V and J ends, which lost 10 bases and 1 base, there was a span of 14 bases. The CDR3 here is CAIRQASSYEQYF. In nucleotides, the CDR3 is TGTGCCATCCGACAGGCTAGTTCCTACGAGCAGTACTTC. Together with reference TRBV28 and TRBJ2-7, the CDR3 gives the full variable domain: DVKVTQSSRYLVKRTGEKVFLECVQDMDHENMFWYRQDPGLGLRLIYFSYDVKMKEKGDIPEGYSVSREKKERFSLILESASTNQTSMYLCAIRQASSYEQYFGPGTRLTVT.

This clone was seen a handful of times. The chain links TRBV10-3 to TRBJ2-7; 11 nucleotides line up with TRBD2. The V segment lost 1 base and the J segment 0 bases; nucleotides outside the gene matches: 17. This CDR3 is built from 21 residues. Germline CDR1 reads ENHRY; CDR2 reads SYGVKD. CDR3 protein: CAISEYPSAASGGISSYEQYF. The CDR3 region has the DNA TGTGCCATCAGTGAGTACCCGTCCGCGGCTAGCGGGGGGATAAGCTCCTACGAGCAGTACTTC.

V gene TRBV24-1 combines with J gene TRBJ2-3, with 11 bases identical to TRBD2. Looked up from germline, CDR1 is KGHDR and CDR2 is SFDVKD. The CDR3 runs 15 residues. Unmatched junction bases numbered 6, after V lost 6 bases and J lost 5 bases. The CDR3: CATSSGLAAKDTQYF. The CDR3 DNA follows: TGTGCCACCAGTTCGGGACTAGCGGCAAAAGATACGCAGTATTTT.

V and J are TRBV5-1 and TRBJ1-1; TRBD1 might be the D (5 bases). V lost 3 bases, J lost 0 bases, and 18 bases lay in between. Germline V gene lookup returns CDR1 SGHRS and CDR2 YFSETQ. This CDR3 comprises 17 residues. CDR3 DNA sequence: TGCGCCAGCAGCTCTGGGGCGGGGGAGGTATTGAACACTGAAGCTTTCTTT. Its translation: CASSSGAGEVLNTEAFF.

This chain joins TRBV5-5 and TRBJ2-1; D is possibly TRBD1 (6 bases). The ends were cut back, 1 base at V and 8 bases at J, with 16 bases in the middle. Germline values: CDR1 SGHKS, CDR2 YYEKEE (reference sequence). The CDR3 runs 15 residues. The CDR3 spells CASSLNYRDLDEQFF. The CDR3 DNA reads TGTGCCAGCAGCTTGAACTACAGGGACCTAGATGAGCAGTTCTTC.

The chain recombines TRBV19 with TRBJ1-5, with TRBD1 matching 9 bases. The CDR3 totals 15 residues. V was pared by 6 bases and J by 6 bases, with 9 bases of the junction left unmatched. From germline, CDR1 is LNHDA and CDR2 SQIVND (reference sequence). The CDR3 region is CASSTTGTGTQPQHF. DNA of the CDR3: TGTGCCAGTAGCACCACCGGGACAGGGACTCAGCCCCAGCATTTT. The full variable domain, rest sourced from reference TRBV19 and TRBJ1-5, is DGGITQSPKYLFRKEGQNVTLSCEQNLNHDAMYWYRQDPGQGLRLIYYSQIVNDFQKGDIAEGYSVSREKKESFPLTVTSAQKNPTAFYLCASSTTGTGTQPQHFGDGTRLSIL.

V is TRBV24-1 and J is TRBJ2-1; D might be TRBD2 (6 bases). The ends were cut back, 9 bases at V and 12 bases at J, with 14 bases in the middle. The CDR3 has 11 amino acids. Germline CDR1 and CDR2: KGHDR and SFDVKD. The CDR3 DNA sequence: TGTGCCACCTCCAGCGGGCCTGGGCAGTTCTTC. Residues: CATSSGPGQFF.

The chain couples TRBV6-1 to TRBJ2-3; the match to TRBD2 covers 7 bases. The CDR3 contains 17 residues. CDR1 and CDR2 (germline): MNHNS, SASEGT. Unmatched junction bases numbered 9, after V lost 1 base and J lost 2 bases. This chain's CDR3 is CASSEVGGRAYTDTQYF. In DNA form, the CDR3 reads TGTGCCAGCAGTGAAGTGGGTGGGAGGGCGTACACAGATACGCAGTATTTT.

V and J are TRBV6-5 and TRBJ2-2; TRBD2 might be the D (5 bases). Per germline, CDR1 MNHEY and CDR2 SVGAGI. The CDR3 has 15 amino acids. Between the trimmed V and J ends, which lost 5 bases and 5 bases, there was a span of 15 bases. CDR3 coding DNA: TGTGCCAGCAGTCCGGACTGGGGAAGTACCGGGGAGCTGTTTTTT. Translating it yields CASSPDWGSTGELFF.